Sequencing of this T cell receptor beta chain was carried out in a study of T-cell memory formation after mild COVID-19. General study points: Contracting CD4+ clones were located mainly in CM and EM, and CD8+ clones in EMRA. Clones shrinking between day 15 and 85 showed a balanced CD4/CD8 split, and those that grew later tilted toward CD4+.

TCRdb reanalysed the 5' RACE reads using MiXCR and keeps one entry per CDR3 protein. The sample has 270,000 or so distinct CDR3 sequences, roughly 17% seen once. About this clonotype itself: No antigen is known for it.

This TCR derives from a man between 18 and 29 years old who had mild COVID-19 (a few samples of this study predate the infection). Cell type and time point are not known. Material: PBMCs or a T cell subset sorted from them (not recorded which).

The CDR3, as DNA: TGTGCCAGCAGCTTAGTCGGGACAGGGGATAATCAGCCCCAGCATTTT. Protein product: CASSLVGTGDNQPQHF. This rearrangement joins TRBV7-9 to TRBJ1-5, with TRBD1 matching 10 bases. Germline values: CDR1 SEHNR, CDR2 FQNEAQ (reference sequence). V lost 1 base and J lost 4; bases outside the gene matches: 4. This CDR3 contains 16 residues.